These T cell receptor beta chains were read from a single sample in a study of OX40 agonist ivuxolimab in advanced cancers. Sequencing used immunoSEQ multiplex PCR; TCRdb keeps in-frame clones, though not all of them. The data contain some 140,000 clones, 90% of them singletons. The specimen comprised CD4+ or CD8+ T cells sorted from blood, sampled in a trial of the OX40 agonist ivuxolimab. These receptors all come from an adult with an advanced solid tumor such as melanoma, head and neck, liver or kidney cancer. CDR3s include the opening cysteine and the closing phenylalanine or tryptophan. The D gene is left open where the match is weak. Rows give clone size only sometimes, using once, few, many, or a class for an expanded clone.

V gene	J gene	D gene	clone size	CDR3 DNA	CDR3 protein
TRBV12-5	TRBJ1-1	TRBD1	NA	TGTGCTAGTGCTTCAGGGGGCAAGAGAACTGAAGCTTTCTTT	CASASGGKRTEAFF
TRBV5-4	TRBJ2-7	NA	NA	TGTGCCAGCAGCGCATCTAGGGGCAACAGACTCTATGAGCAGTACTTC	CASSASRGNRLYEQYF
TRBV19	TRBJ2-7	TRBD2	NA	TGTGCCAGTAGTTTGGGACTAGCGTCCACCTACGAGCAGTACTTC	CASSLGLASTYEQYF
TRBV28	TRBJ1-2	TRBD1	NA	TGTGCCAGCAGTTTATCACAGGGGGGAATAGGAGGCTACACCTTC	CASSLSQGGIGGYTF
TRBV9	TRBJ1-3	TRBD1	NA	TGTGCCAGCAGCGTAGTGGGGACAGCCGGAAACACCATATATTTT	CASSVVGTAGNTIYF
TRBV19	TRBJ2-7	NA	NA	TGTGCCAGTAGTCTATCCGGCAACTCCTACGAGCAGTACTTC	CASSLSGNSYEQYF
TRBV4-2	TRBJ2-1	TRBD2	NA	TGTGCCAGCAGCCCGACAAGCGGGAGCCCCTACAATGAGCAGTTCTTC	CASSPTSGSPYNEQFF
TRBV9	TRBJ1-4	TRBD1	NA	TGTGCCAGCAGCCCCTGGGACAGCCCAAATGAAAAACTGTTTTTT	CASSPWDSPNEKLFF
TRBV19	TRBJ2-3	TRBD1	NA	TGTGCCAGTCGGACAGGGGTCACAGATACGCAGTATTTT	CASRTGVTDTQYF
TRBV4-2	TRBJ1-5	TRBD1	NA	TGTGCCAGCAGCCAAACTGGACAGGGCGCCAATCAGCCCCAGCATTTT	CASSQTGQGANQPQHF
TRBV7-3	TRBJ1-1	NA	NA	TGTGCCAGCAGCCCGGGCCTGGGGCGGGGGACCACTGAAGCTTTCTTT	CASSPGLGRGTTEAFF
TRBV6-5	TRBJ1-5	NA	NA	TGTGCCAGCAGTTACTCTAATAATCAGCCCCAGCATTTT	CASSYSNNQPQHF
TRBV21-1	TRBJ1-1	NA	NA	TGTGCCAGCAGCGGAGGCGAGGAGATCATGAACACTGAAGCTTTCTTT	CASSGGEEIMNTEAFF
TRBV2	TRBJ2-2	NA	few	TGTGCCAGCAGTGCTAGGGGAGTGGGATACACCGGGGAGCTGTTTTTT	CASSARGVGYTGELFF
TRBV6-6	TRBJ2-2	NA	NA	TGTGCCAGCAGTTACATGGTCGGGGAGCTGTTTTTT	CASSYMVGELFF
TRBV9	TRBJ1-4	TRBD1	NA	TGTGCCAGCAGCGTCCAGGGGGCATTTGGTAATGAAAAACTGTTTTTT	CASSVQGAFGNEKLFF
TRBV18	TRBJ2-1	TRBD2	NA	TGTGCCAGCTCACCGGGACTAGCGACATACAATGAGCAGTTCTTC	CASSPGLATYNEQFF
TRBV9	TRBJ2-1	NA	NA	TGTGCCAGCAGCTTTTACGGGACATCCGGGGAGAATGAGCAGTTCTTC	CASSFYGTSGENEQFF
TRBV28	TRBJ1-1	NA	NA	TGTGCCAGCAGTTTACCACAGTTCATCACTGAAGCTTTCTTT	CASSLPQFITEAFF
TRBV2	TRBJ2-5	TRBD2	NA	TGTGCCAGCACTACCAGAGCGGGACCACAAGAGACCCAGTACTTC	CASTTRAGPQETQYF
TRBV28	TRBJ2-7	NA	NA	TGTGCCAGCGGTTTGGGGGGTTTCTACGAGCAGTACTTC	CASGLGGFYEQYF
TRBV18	TRBJ1-2	NA	NA	TGTGCCAGCTCACCCTCCGCCACTCCCGGAGGACAACCTGGCTACACCTTC	CASSPSATPGGQPGYTF
TRBV5-1	TRBJ2-7	TRBD1	NA	TGCGCCAGCAGCGATACAGGGGTCTACGAGCAGTACTTC	CASSDTGVYEQYF
TRBV7-2	TRBJ2-5	NA	NA	TGTGCCAGCAGCTTAGGGTTACGACCAGAGACCCAGTACTTC	CASSLGLRPETQYF
TRBV18	TRBJ1-1	NA	NA	TGTGCCAGCTCACCACTATCGCAGGGTGGGGCCACTGAAGCTTTCTTT	CASSPLSQGGATEAFF
TRBV28	TRBJ2-1	NA	NA	TGTGCCAGCAGTTACCCGGATGAGCAGTTCTTC	CASSYPDEQFF
TRBV5-5	TRBJ1-5	NA	NA	TGTGCCAGCAGCAGTCGGGCGGGAAACACGTATAGCAATCAGCCCCAGCATTTT	CASSSRAGNTYSNQPQHF
TRBV4-3	TRBJ1-1	NA	NA	TGCGCCAGCAGCCAAGACGCCAGGGCCAGTGACACTGAAGCTTTCTTT	CASSQDARASDTEAFF
TRBV14	TRBJ1-1	NA	NA	TGTGCCAGCAGCCAAGGCGGGAACACTGAAGCTTTCTTT	CASSQGGNTEAFF
TRBV5-1	TRBJ2-7	NA	NA	TGCGCCAGCAGTTCAACCGGGTCAACCTACGAGCAGTACTTC	CASSSTGSTYEQYF
TRBV9	TRBJ2-5	TRBD2	NA	TGTGCCAGCAGCGCGGCGGGAGATACTCAAGAGACCCAGTACTTC	CASSAAGDTQETQYF
TRBV6-1	TRBJ1-4	NA	NA	TGTGCCAGCACCAGCGGCAGCCTCAATGAAAAACTGTTTTTT	CASTSGSLNEKLFF
TRBV6-1	TRBJ2-5	NA	NA	TGTGCCAGCAGTGAAGGTTGGCAGGGTCAAGAGACCCAGTACTTC	CASSEGWQGQETQYF
TRBV9	TRBJ2-6	NA	NA	TGTGCCAGCAGCCCCTCCGGTTCCTCTGGGGCCAACGTCCTGACTTTC	CASSPSGSSGANVLTF
TRBV30	TRBJ1-1	NA	NA	TGTGCCTGGAGCCGGGGAAGGGGGGACACTGAAGCTTTCTTT	CAWSRGRGDTEAFF
TRBV28	TRBJ1-2	TRBD1	NA	TGTGCCAGCAGTTTGCCCTTGACGGGACAGTCGGCGGGCTACACCTTC	CASSLPLTGQSAGYTF
TRBV6-6	TRBJ1-1	NA	NA	TGTGCCAGCAGCCCCTGGGGGGCATTAAACACTGAAGCTTTCTTT	CASSPWGALNTEAFF
TRBV28	TRBJ2-2	TRBD1	once	TGTGCCAGCGAAGGACAGGGGAACACCGGGGAGCTGTTTTTT	CASEGQGNTGELFF
TRBV7-6	TRBJ2-1	NA	NA	TGTGCCAGCAGTATGATTTGGGGGCAGTTGTCCTACAATGAGCAGTTCTTC	CASSMIWGQLSYNEQFF
TRBV2	TRBJ1-3	NA	once	TGTGCCAGCAGGCAAACAGGGCCAGGAAACACCATATATTTT	CASRQTGPGNTIYF
TRBV6-1	TRBJ2-7	TRBD1	NA	TGTGCCAGCAGGTCACCAGGGGGCAGCTCCTACGAGCAGTACTTC	CASRSPGGSSYEQYF
TRBV19	TRBJ1-1	TRBD1	NA	TGTGCCAGTAGTATAACCCTAAACAGGGGGGACACTGAAGCTTTCTTT	CASSITLNRGDTEAFF
TRBV9	TRBJ2-1	TRBD2	NA	TGTGCCAGCAGCGTATCGGCGGGAGTCTACAATGAGCAGTTCTTC	CASSVSAGVYNEQFF
TRBV19	TRBJ1-2	TRBD1	NA	TGTGCCAGTAGTCCGGACAGGAATAGAGGTGGCTACACCTTC	CASSPDRNRGGYTF
TRBV6-6	TRBJ1-4	TRBD1	NA	TGTGCCAGCATCCTGGACAGGGCAGCAACTAATGAAAAACTGTTTTTT	CASILDRAATNEKLFF
TRBV6-1	TRBJ2-5	TRBD1	once	TGTGCCAGCTCCAGGACAGGGAATGGCCAAGAGACCCAGTACTTC	CASSRTGNGQETQYF
TRBV7-9	TRBJ2-1	TRBD2	NA	TGTGCCAGCAGCTTAGTCGGGGGGGTCAATGAGCAGTTCTTC	CASSLVGGVNEQFF
TRBV6-6	TRBJ2-5	TRBD1	NA	TGTGCCAGTCAACCCCCGGGACAGCAAGAGACCCAGTACTTC	CASQPPGQQETQYF
TRBV29-1	TRBJ2-3	NA	NA	TGCAGCGTTGAATATGCGGGGAAGGCGTCGCTGGGGGATACGCAGTATTTT	CSVEYAGKASLGDTQYF
TRBV2	TRBJ1-2	TRBD1	NA	TGTGCCAGCCGGACAGGGGGCGCATCTGGCTACACCTTC	CASRTGGASGYTF
TRBV28	TRBJ2-1	NA	NA	TGTGCCAGCAGTTTCCCCGGGGCTTTACCCGTCTTC	CASSFPGALPVF
TRBV10-3	TRBJ2-7	TRBD2	NA	TGTGCCATCAGGCCCGGGACTAGCGGGACCTACGAGCAGTACTTC	CAIRPGTSGTYEQYF
TRBV28	TRBJ1-5	TRBD1	NA	TGTGCCAGCAGAACAGGGGTCAGCAATCAGCCCCAGCATTTT	CASRTGVSNQPQHF
TRBV6-1	TRBJ2-2	NA	once	TGTGCCAGCAGTGTAGAAGGGACCCCCAACACCGGGGAGCTGTTTTTT	CASSVEGTPNTGELFF
TRBV7-6	TRBJ2-5	NA	NA	TGTGCCAGCAGCCCAACCTACCAAGAGACCCAGTACTTC	CASSPTYQETQYF
TRBV10-1	TRBJ2-7	NA	NA	TGCGCCAGCAGTGAGGGTGGGACCGGGCAGTACTTC	CASSEGGTGQYF
TRBV7-3	TRBJ2-3	TRBD2	NA	TGTGCCAGCAGCCCTGGACTAGCGCCCACAGATACGCAGTATTTT	CASSPGLAPTDTQYF
TRBV5-1	TRBJ1-2	TRBD1	NA	TGCGCCAGCAGCTTAACGGCAGGGGGCATAAGCTATGGCTACACCTTC	CASSLTAGGISYGYTF